This T cell receptor beta chain was captured by sequencing in a study of cytomegalovirus exposure and HLA in healthy donors. Broader study findings: TCR beta sequences reportedly predicted most subjects' HLA-A and HLA-B alleles accurately.

Remarks on this clone: Its antigen remains unknown.

The study ran its PCR with 60 Vbeta and 13 Jbeta primers. Sequencing used immunoSEQ multiplex PCR; TCRdb keeps in-frame clones, though not all of them. The sample comprises around 300,000 clones, around four fifths of which are singletons, and about 2% rests with the top ten. There are 14 residues in the CDR3. The V gene lost 6 bases and the J gene lost 0 bases, with 6 bases spanning the gap. Germline V gene data show CDR1 as MNHEY and CDR2 as SMNVEV (reference sequence). Sequencing used PBMCs. The TCR was taken from a middle-aged woman in good health and CMV-seropositive. This chain uses TRBV27 with TRBJ1-6; D is unresolved. For the CDR3, the DNA is TGTGCCAGCAGAGGGAGCTCCTATAATTCACCCCTCCACTTT. Its protein is CASRGSSYNSPLHF.